This entry lists 15 T cell receptor beta chains sequenced from one sample in a study of spatial heterogeneity in lung cancer. Study results and caveats: Tumor mutation counts were tracked by expanded intratumoral alpha and beta TCR counts.

The antigens these receptors bind are not known. TCRdb reprocessed the 5' RACE reads via MiXCR and lists one record per CDR3 protein. The sample holds about 4,700 distinct CDR3 sequences, under 25% seen once. Time point meaning: sample taken at primary tumor resection. Sample: lung tumor tissue, taken at surgery. The receptors derive from a male donor with early-stage non-small cell lung cancer.

This clonotype is labeled large (0.1 to 1%). The chain combines TRBV15 with TRBJ2-1; the D is unclear. V lost 0 bases, J lost 6 bases, and 3 bases lay in between. Germline CDR1 is LNHNV and CDR2 is YYDKDF (reference sequence). The CDR3 length is 12 residues. CDR3 sequence (DNA): TGTGCCACCAGCAGAGATCGCAATGAGCAGTTCTTC. Its translation: CATSRDRNEQFF. Full variable domain (outside the CDR3, taken from reference TRBV15 and TRBJ2-1): DAMVIQNPRYQVTQFGKPVTLSCSQTLNHNVMYWYQQKSSQAPKLLFHYYDKDFNNEADTPDNFQSRRPNTSFCFLDIRSPGLGDTAMYLCATSRDRNEQFFGPGTRLTVL.

The rearrangement links TRBV12-3 or TRBV12-4 to TRBJ1-6, with a possible D match to TRBD1 (5 bases). Trimming took 2 bases from V and 9 from J, leaving 11 bases between them. This CDR3 is built from 14 residues. The CDR3 coding sequence is TGTGCCAGCAGTTTATTCGGGGGAAGTTCACCCCTCCACTTT. Its protein product is CASSLFGGSSPLHF.

In its sample, this clonotype was seen many times. The chain has TRBV27 and TRBJ2-7; D possibly matches TRBD1 or TRBD2 (5 bases each). Germline CDR1 MNHEY, CDR2 SMNVEV (reference sequence). The V gene lost 4 bases and the J gene lost 0 bases, with 13 bases spanning the gap. The CDR3 is 15 amino acids. The CDR3 sequence is CASSSRGRSSYEQYF. CDR3 bases: TGTGCCAGCAGTTCGAGGGGCCGGAGCTCCTACGAGCAGTACTTC.

The V and J genes are TRBV5-1 and TRBJ1-5; possibly TRBD1 for D (5 bases). The CDR3 has 15 residues. CDR1 is SGHRS, CDR2 YFSETQ, per germline. V lost 1 base and J 4 bases, leaving 12 bases between the germline ends. CDR3 nucleotide sequence: TGCGCCAGCAGCTTGACAGGAGAATTAAATCAGCCCCAGCATTTT. Its translation is CASSLTGELNQPQHF.

This rearrangement joins TRBV5-6 to TRBJ2-5; D gene ambiguous. Trimming removed 4 bases at V and 5 bases at J, with 9 bases between. The CDR3 consists of 12 residues. CDR1 and CDR2 from the germline V gene are SGHDT and YYEEEE. In DNA, the CDR3 is TGTGCCAGCAGCCGGCCACAGGAGACCCAGTACTTC. Translation gives CASSRPQETQYF.

Judged by abundance, this clonotype is medium-sized. The chain couples TRBV19 to TRBJ1-5; TRBD1 agrees at 8 bases. CDR3 length equals 13 residues. Trimming cost V 6 bases and J 6 bases; bases outside gene matches: 4. Looked up from germline, CDR1 is LNHDA and CDR2 is SQIVND (reference sequence). The CDR3 bases are TGTGCCAGTAGGGACAGGGCTAGTCAGCCCCAGCATTTT. Residues: CASRDRASQPQHF. Using reference TRBV19 and TRBJ1-5 for the parts outside the CDR3, the full variable domain is DGGITQSPKYLFRKEGQNVTLSCEQNLNHDAMYWYRQDPGQGLRLIYYSQIVNDFQKGDIAEGYSVSREKKESFPLTVTSAQKNPTAFYLCASRDRASQPQHFGDGTRLSIL.

In this sample, this clonotype turned up a few times. The chain's CDR3 is CAISDPTGGETQYF. The DNA for the CDR3 is TGTGCCATCAGTGACCCCACCGGGGGAGAGACCCAGTACTTC. The chain employs TRBV10-3 and TRBJ2-5; a weak D match, TRBD2 (6 bases). The germline V gene encodes CDR1 ENHRY and CDR2 SYGVKD. CDR3 size: 14 residues. V lost 3 bases to trimming and J lost 4 bases, with 12 bases between them.

By frequency in the sample, this clonotype is medium-sized (0.01 to 0.1%). This sequence joins TRBV27 and TRBJ2-7; 8 bases match TRBD1. Germline V CDR1 and CDR2: MNHEY, SMNVEV (reference sequence). V was pared by 5 bases and J by 3 bases, with 9 bases of the junction left unmatched. This CDR3 has 15 residues. CDR3 sequence: CASSKRTGKFYEQYF. The CDR3 DNA reads as TGTGCCAGCAGTAAACGGACAGGGAAATTCTACGAGCAGTACTTC.

This clonotype is labeled as medium-sized. The chain couples TRBV28 to TRBJ1-5, with D hard to call. Germline V gives CDR1 MDHEN, CDR2 SYDVKM. Deletions cut 5 bases from V and 0 bases from J, with 17 bases between. This CDR3 has 17 residues. The CDR3 reads CASSPTLEMISNQPQHF. Written as DNA, the CDR3 is TGTGCCAGCAGTCCGACTTTGGAGATGATTAGCAATCAGCCCCAGCATTTT.

There are many counts of this clonotype. The chain recombines TRBV12-3 or TRBV12-4 with TRBJ2-2, with D perhaps matching TRBD1 (6 bases). The CDR3 consists of 14 residues. V was trimmed by 3 bases and J by 7 bases, leaving 12 bases between them. CDR3 in DNA: TGTGCCAGCAGTTTGGCAGGGGCGGGCGGGGAGCTGTTTTTT. It yields the protein CASSLAGAGGELFF.

The chain has TRBV12-3 or TRBV12-4 and TRBJ1-1, with 7 bases fitting TRBD1. V was pared by 6 bases and J by 3 bases, with 7 bases of the junction left unmatched. This CDR3 is built from 14 residues. This CDR3 is CASSLLGGDTEAFF. CDR3 DNA sequence: TGTGCCAGCAGCCTCTTAGGGGGCGACACTGAAGCTTTCTTT.

Sample share makes this clonotype medium-sized (0.01 to 0.1%). The chain recombines TRBV20-1 with TRBJ1-6; 9 positions agree with TRBD1. J was trimmed by 7 bases and V by 2 bases; bases with no gene match: 12. This CDR3 is built from 17 residues. Germline V CDR1 and CDR2: DFQATT, SNEGSKA (reference sequence). The CDR3 nucleotides read TGCAGTGCTAGACCACAGGGGGCGATGGTTGTCAATTCACCCCTCCACTTT. Its protein is CSARPQGAMVVNSPLHF.

This clonotype is medium-sized in the sample. This rearrangement joins TRBV18 to TRBJ2-5, with 9 positions matching TRBD2. Per the germline V gene, CDR1 is KGHSH and CDR2 is LQKENI. CDR3 length: 17 amino acids. After removal of 0 bases from V and 5 bases from J, the junction contained 10 bases not matched to a gene. CDR3 residues: CASSPPTGGRAGETQYF. For the CDR3, the DNA is TGTGCCAGCTCACCACCGACAGGCGGGAGGGCCGGTGAGACCCAGTACTTC.

This rearrangement joins TRBV14 to TRBJ2-5, with a weak D call TRBD1 (5 bases). CDR3 size: 18 residues. Germline V gene data show CDR1 as SGHDN and CDR2 as FVKESK. With 1 base removed from V and 6 bases from J, the gap between germline ends came to 24 bases. CDR3 DNA: TGTGCCAGCAGCCAAGGGGGCATGTTGGCAGTCTCCTCTCAGACCCAGTACTTC. Translation gives CASSQGGMLAVSSQTQYF.

This clonotype was seen a few times. V is TRBV7-3 and J is TRBJ2-7; D tentatively reads TRBD1 or TRBD2 (5 bases each). The CDR3 has 13 amino acids. V was trimmed by 2 bases and J by 5 bases, leaving 10 bases between them. Germline CDR1 and CDR2: SGHTA and FQGTGA. CDR3 sequence (DNA): TGTGCCAGCAGCTTAGGTCAGGGAGACGAGCAGTACTTC. This sequence encodes CASSLGQGDEQYF.